The T cell receptor beta chain described here comes from a study of vaccination effects on CD4 cells after COVID-19. At the level of the study: Of the BNT162b2 and mRNA-1273 vaccines, participants received two doses of one or the other. Study observations and caveats: Relatively few convalescent patients took part in the study, which had no early post-infection timepoints.

V shed 4 bases, J shed 4 bases, and the junction held 7 bases outside the gene matches. Germline V CDR1 and CDR2: SGHNT, YYREEE (reference sequence). The CDR3 is 14 amino acids. The method was immunoSEQ multiplex PCR; TCRdb's version includes in-frame clones alone and lacks a portion of them. The table records about 66,000 clones, approximately 72% of them present only once. This clone was counted only a few times. Its antigen is not known. Between days 9 and 11 of culture, CD4+ T cells were separated out. By PCR, the person was confirmed to have had SARS-CoV-2 infection between March and December 2020.

The chain uses TRBV5-4 and TRBJ1-2, with 7 bases matching TRBD1. This TCR was sampled from a human donor who had a prior SARS-CoV-2 infection. This specimen was CD4+ T cells from PBMCs cultured without peptide, taken before COVID-19 vaccination. The CDR3 reads CASSLTGAVYGYTF. CDR3 coding DNA: TGTGCCAGCAGCCTTACAGGGGCCGTCTATGGCTACACCTTC. The variable domain in full, completed from reference TRBV5-4 and TRBJ1-2, reads ETGVTQSPTHLIKTRGQQVTLRCSSQSGHNTVSWYQQALGQGPQFIFQYYREEENGRGNFPPRFSGLQFPNYSSELNVNALELDDSALYLCASSLTGAVYGYTFGSGTRLTVV.